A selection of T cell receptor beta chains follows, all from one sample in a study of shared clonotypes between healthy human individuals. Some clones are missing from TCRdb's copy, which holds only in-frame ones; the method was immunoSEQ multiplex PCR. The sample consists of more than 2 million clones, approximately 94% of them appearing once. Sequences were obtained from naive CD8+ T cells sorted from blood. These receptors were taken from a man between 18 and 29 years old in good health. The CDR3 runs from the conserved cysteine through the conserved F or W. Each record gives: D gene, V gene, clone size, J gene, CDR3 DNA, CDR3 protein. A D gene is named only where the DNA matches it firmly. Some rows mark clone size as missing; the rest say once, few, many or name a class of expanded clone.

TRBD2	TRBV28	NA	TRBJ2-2	TGTGCCAGCAGTTTTACTAGCGGAGCGAACACCGGGGAGCTGTTTTTT	CASSFTSGANTGELFF
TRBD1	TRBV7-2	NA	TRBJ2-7	TGTGCCAGCAGCTTAGGGGGACAGGGGTACGAGCAGTACTTC	CASSLGGQGYEQYF
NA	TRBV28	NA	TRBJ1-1	TGTGCCAGCAGCCTCCGGGGCCGGACTGAAGCTTTCTTT	CASSLRGRTEAFF
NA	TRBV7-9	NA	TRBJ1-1	TGTGCCAGCAGCTTAGTTGGAGGGGAGAACACTGAAGCTTTCTTT	CASSLVGGENTEAFF
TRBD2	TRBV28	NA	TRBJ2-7	TGTGCCAGCAGCCCGTTTCTAGCGGGGGGTTCCTACGAGCAGTACTTC	CASSPFLAGGSYEQYF
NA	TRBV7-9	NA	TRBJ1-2	TGTGCCAGCAGCGCCCCGTTAGGGAACTATGGCTACACCTTC	CASSAPLGNYGYTF
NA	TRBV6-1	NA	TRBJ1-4	TGTGCCAGCAGTGAAGGGGTCAGTTCTAATGAAAAACTGTTTTTT	CASSEGVSSNEKLFF
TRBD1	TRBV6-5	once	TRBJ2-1	TGTGCCAGCAGAACCGGGACAGTCTACAATGAGCAGTTCTTC	CASRTGTVYNEQFF
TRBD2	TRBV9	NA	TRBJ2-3	TGTGCCAGCAGCGTAGAGGGAGGAAGCGGGGGGACCACAGATACGCAGTATTTT	CASSVEGGSGGTTDTQYF
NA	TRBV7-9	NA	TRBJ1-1	TGTGCCAGCAGCTTAGTTGGAGGGGGTAACGACACTGAAGCTTTCTTT	CASSLVGGGNDTEAFF
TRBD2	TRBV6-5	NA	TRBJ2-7	TGTGCCAGCAGTTACGCGGGGGGATCCTACGAGCAGTACTTC	CASSYAGGSYEQYF
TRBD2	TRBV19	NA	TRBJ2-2	TGTGCCAGTACCCCTCTAGCGGGGGGACGCGGGGAGCTGTTTTTT	CASTPLAGGRGELFF
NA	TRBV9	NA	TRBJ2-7	TGTGCCAGCAGCGTAGCGTGGGGTACCTACGAGCAGTACTTC	CASSVAWGTYEQYF
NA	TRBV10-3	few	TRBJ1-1	TGTGCCATCAGTGAGGAGAGAAATGAAGCTTTCTTT	CAISEERNEAFF
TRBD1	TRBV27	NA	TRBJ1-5	TGTGCCAGCAGACCAACACCGGGACAGGGGAATCAGCCCCAGCATTTT	CASRPTPGQGNQPQHF
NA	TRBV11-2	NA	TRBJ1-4	TGTGCCAGCAGCTTTGGAGGGCCCAATGAAAAACTGTTTTTT	CASSFGGPNEKLFF
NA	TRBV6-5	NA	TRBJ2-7	TGTGCCAGCAGTTACGGAAGAGCGCCGAGCTACGAGCAGTACTTC	CASSYGRAPSYEQYF
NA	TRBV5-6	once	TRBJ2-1	TGTGCCAGCAGCCTAATAGCCGATAGTAAGCAGTTCTTC	CASSLIADSKQFF
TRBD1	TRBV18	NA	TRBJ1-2	TGTGCCAGCTCACCACCGGAACAGGGGAGTGGCTACACCTTC	CASSPPEQGSGYTF
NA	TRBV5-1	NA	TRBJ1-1	TGCGCCAGCAGCCCGGACCGACACGGAGCTTTCTTT	CASSPDRHGAFF
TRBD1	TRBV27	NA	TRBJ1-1	TGTGCCAGCAGTTTAAGGGGGCCCAACACTGAAGCTTTCTTT	CASSLRGPNTEAFF
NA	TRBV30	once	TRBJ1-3	TGTGCCTGGAGTGTACCAGGGAGGGGAAACACCATATATTTT	CAWSVPGRGNTIYF
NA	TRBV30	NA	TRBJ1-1	TGTGCCTGGACTTGGGATACGAACACTGAAGCTTTCTTT	CAWTWDTNTEAFF
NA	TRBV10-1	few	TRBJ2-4	TGCGCCAGCAGTCCGGGGTGGGGTGCCAAAAACATCCAGTACTTC	CASSPGWGAKNIQYF
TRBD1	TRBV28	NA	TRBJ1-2	TGTGCCAGCAGTCCCCCCGGGACAGCTAACTATGGCTACACCTTC	CASSPPGTANYGYTF
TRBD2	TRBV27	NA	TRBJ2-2	TGTGCCAGCAGTGAACTAGCGGCAAACACCGGGGAGCTGTTTTTT	CASSELAANTGELFF
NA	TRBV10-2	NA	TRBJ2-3	TGCGCCAGCAGTGGGGGGGGCAGTGCAGATACGCAGTATTTT	CASSGGGSADTQYF
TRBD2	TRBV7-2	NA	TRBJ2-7	TGTGCCAGCAGCTTAGCACTAGCGGCCTACGAGCAGTACTTC	CASSLALAAYEQYF